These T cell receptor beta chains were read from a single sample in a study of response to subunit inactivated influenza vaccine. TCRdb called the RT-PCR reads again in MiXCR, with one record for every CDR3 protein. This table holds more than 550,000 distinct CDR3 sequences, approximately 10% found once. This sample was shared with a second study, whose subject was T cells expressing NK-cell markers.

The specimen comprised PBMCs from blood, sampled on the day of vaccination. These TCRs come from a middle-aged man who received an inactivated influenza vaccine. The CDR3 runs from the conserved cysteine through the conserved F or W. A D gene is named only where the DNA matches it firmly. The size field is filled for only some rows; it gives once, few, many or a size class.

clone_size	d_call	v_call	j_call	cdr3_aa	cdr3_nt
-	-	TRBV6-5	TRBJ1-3	CASSYDPLSTIYF	TGTGCCAGCAGTTACGACCCCCTGTCCACCATATATTTT
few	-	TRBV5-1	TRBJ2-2	CASRGLGGELFF	TGCGCCAGTCGCGGGTTGGGCGGGGAGCTGTTTTTT
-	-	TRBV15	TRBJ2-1	CATAMRGGTIEQFF	TGTGCCACCGCGATGCGGGGAGGTACGATCGAGCAGTTCTTC
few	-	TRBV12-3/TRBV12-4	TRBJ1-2	CASSLLFNGYTF	TGTGCCAGCAGTTTGCTATTCAATGGCTACACCTTC
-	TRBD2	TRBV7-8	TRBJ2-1	CASSFQTSGGGGEQFF	TGTGCCAGCAGCTTCCAGACTAGCGGGGGGGGTGGTGAGCAGTTCTTC
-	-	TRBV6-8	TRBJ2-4	CASTRLGPNIQYF	TGTGCCAGCACCCGATTAGGCCCCAACATTCAGTACTTC
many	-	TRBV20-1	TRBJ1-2	CSARSIPGYGYTF	TGCAGTGCTAGATCCATTCCTGGGTATGGCTACACCTTC
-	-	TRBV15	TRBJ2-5	CATSRVTARLEETQYF	TGTGCCACCAGCAGAGTGACAGCCCGTCTCGAGGAGACCCAGTACTTC
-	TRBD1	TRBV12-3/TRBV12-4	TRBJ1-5	CASSSGTGLVQPQHF	TGTGCCAGCAGTTCCGGGACAGGACTAGTTCAGCCCCAGCATTTT
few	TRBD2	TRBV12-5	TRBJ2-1	CASGPTSGSWNEQFF	TGTGCTAGTGGCCCTACTAGCGGGAGTTGGAATGAGCAGTTCTTC
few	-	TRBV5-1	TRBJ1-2	CASSLGSGGGSGGYTF	TGCGCCAGCAGCTTGGGCTCGGGAGGAGGGTCCGGTGGCTACACCTTC
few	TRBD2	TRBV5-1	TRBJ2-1	CASSLVAGLRGNEQFF	TGCGCCAGCAGCTTGGTAGCGGGACTGCGTGGGAATGAGCAGTTCTTC
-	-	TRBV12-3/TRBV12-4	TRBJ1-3	CASSLDRTSGNTIYF	TGTGCCAGCAGTTTAGATCGGACCTCTGGAAACACCATATATTTT
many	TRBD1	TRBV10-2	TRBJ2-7	CASSGGTGVYEQYF	TGCGCCAGCAGTGGTGGGACAGGGGTTTACGAGCAGTACTTC
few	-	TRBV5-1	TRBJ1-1	CASSLVGDSTEAFF	TGCGCCAGCAGCTTGGTCGGGGATAGCACTGAAGCTTTCTTT
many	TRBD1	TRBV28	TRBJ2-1	CASKGPTGGSYNEQFF	TGTGCCAGCAAAGGGCCGACAGGGGGGTCCTACAATGAGCAGTTCTTC
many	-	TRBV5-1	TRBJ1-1	CASSAFLGQMNTEAFF	TGCGCCAGCAGCGCCTTCCTTGGGCAGATGAACACTGAAGCTTTCTTT
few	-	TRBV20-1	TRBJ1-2	CSARVQGNYGYTF	TGCAGTGCTAGAGTCCAGGGAAACTATGGCTACACCTTC
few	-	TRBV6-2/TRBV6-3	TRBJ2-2	CASRAGRNTGELFF	TGTGCCAGCAGGGCCGGCAGAAACACCGGGGAGCTGTTTTTT
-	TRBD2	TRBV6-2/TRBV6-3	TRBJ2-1	CASNPGLAGANEQFF	TGTGCCAGCAACCCAGGACTAGCGGGAGCCAATGAGCAGTTCTTC
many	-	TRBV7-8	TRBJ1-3	CASSLGGSSGNTIYF	TGTGCCAGCAGCTTAGGGGGTTCCTCTGGAAACACCATATATTTT
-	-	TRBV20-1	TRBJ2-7	CSARRADEQYF	TGCAGTGCTAGACGGGCCGACGAGCAGTACTTC
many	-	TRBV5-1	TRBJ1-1	CASSRGAEAFF	TGCGCCAGCAGCCGCGGGGCTGAAGCTTTCTTT